Only a few counts were recorded for the clone carrying this T cell receptor (beta chain). Trimming cost V 10 bases and J 3 bases, with 14 bases left between them. Germline V gene lookup returns CDR1 MNHNY and CDR2 SVGAGI (reference sequence). This CDR3 is 13 amino acids long. In the original processing: Estimation of nucleated cell counts relied on the amplification of reference gene primers. This table comes from immunoSEQ multiplex PCR, and its TCRdb copy is limited to in-frame clones, with some not included. V, J and clone size were drawn from that table, and D and trimming were deduced from the DNA. This sample has 90,000 to 150,000 clones, with approximately 90% found just once. The entry originates in a study of blood T cell repertoires in COVID-19. Whole-study context: Researchers got acute and convalescent COVID-19 samples from the United States, Italy and Spain. PBMCs, B-cell-depleted T cells, or T cells were the source of the cDNA or gDNA that made up the material.

This receptor was obtained from a man between 65 and 80 years old with active or convalescent COVID-19. Sequenced: peripheral blood. The chain combines TRBV6-6 with TRBJ2-3; D is possibly TRBD1 (6 bases). CDR3 in DNA: TGTGCCATTTCCCTGAGGGGGACAGATACGCAGTATTTT. The encoded protein is CAISLRGTDTQYF.